This T cell receptor beta chain was captured in a study of early T cells in non-severe SARS-CoV-2 infection. About the study: Chains stayed unpaired after sequencing of bulk RNA from unsorted whole blood.

In this sample, this clonotype turned up many times. The antigen is undetermined. Study-wide results and limits: Comparison of clonotypes with VDJdb favored anti-spike CD8 responses while missing private and CD4 specificities.

CDR3 length: 13 amino acids. The V and J ends lost 4 bases and 2 bases respectively, with 8 bases between them. Germline-derived CDR1 and CDR2 are SGHNT and YENEEA. The protocol attached unique molecular identifiers to individual cDNA molecules. TCRdb redid the calling of the 5' RACE reads with MiXCR, one entry per CDR3 protein. The repertoire has fewer than 80,000 distinct CDR3 sequences, 10% to 15% of them found once; the top ten carry around 4.3%. The sequence was obtained from an adult who was a healthcare worker with PCR-confirmed SARS-CoV-2 infection or an uninfected control (not recorded which). The chain uses TRBV11-3 and TRBJ1-1; D uncertain. The sample consisted of whole blood. In DNA, the CDR3 is TGTGCCAGCAGCTCCTACAGAAACACTGAAGCTTTCTTT. Protein sequence: CASSSYRNTEAFF. Variable domain in full (rest from reference TRBV11-3 and TRBJ1-1): EAGVVQSPRYKIIEKKQPVAFWCNPISGHNTLYWYLQNLGQGPELLIRYENEEAVDDSQLPKDRFSAERLKGVDSTLKIQPAELGDSAVYLCASSSYRNTEAFFGQGTRLTVV.